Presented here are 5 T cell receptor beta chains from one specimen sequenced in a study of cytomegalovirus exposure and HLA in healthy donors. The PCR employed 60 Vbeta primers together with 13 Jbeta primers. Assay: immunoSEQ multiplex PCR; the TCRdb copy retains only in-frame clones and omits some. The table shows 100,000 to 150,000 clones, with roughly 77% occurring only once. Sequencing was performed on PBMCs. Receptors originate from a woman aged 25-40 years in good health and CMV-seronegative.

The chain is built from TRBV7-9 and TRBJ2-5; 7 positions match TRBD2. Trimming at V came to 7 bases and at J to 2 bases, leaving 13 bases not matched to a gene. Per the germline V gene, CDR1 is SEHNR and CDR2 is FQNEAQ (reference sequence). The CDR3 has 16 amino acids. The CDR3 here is CASIRGGREGQETQYF. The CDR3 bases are TGTGCCAGCATCCGTGGCGGGAGAGAAGGGCAAGAGACCCAGTACTTC.

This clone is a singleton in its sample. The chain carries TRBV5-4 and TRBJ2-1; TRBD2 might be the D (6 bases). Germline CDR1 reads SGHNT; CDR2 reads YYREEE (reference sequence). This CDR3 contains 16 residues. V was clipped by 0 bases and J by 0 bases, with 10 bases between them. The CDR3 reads CASSLGAGSSYNEQFF. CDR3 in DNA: TGTGCCAGCAGCTTGGGTGCGGGAAGCTCCTACAATGAGCAGTTCTTC.

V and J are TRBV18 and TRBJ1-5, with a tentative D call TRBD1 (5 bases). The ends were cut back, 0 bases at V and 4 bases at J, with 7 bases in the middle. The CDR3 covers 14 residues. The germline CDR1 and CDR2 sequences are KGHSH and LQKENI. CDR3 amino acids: CASSPPTENQPQHF. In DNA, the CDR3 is TGTGCCAGCTCACCACCGACAGAGAATCAGCCCCAGCATTTT. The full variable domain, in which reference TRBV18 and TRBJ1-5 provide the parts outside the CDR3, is NAGVMQNPRHLVRRRGQEARLRCSPMKGHSHVYWYRQLPEEGLKFMVYLQKENIIDESGMPKERFSAEFPKEGPSILRIQQVVRGDSAAYFCASSPPTENQPQHFGDGTRLSIL.

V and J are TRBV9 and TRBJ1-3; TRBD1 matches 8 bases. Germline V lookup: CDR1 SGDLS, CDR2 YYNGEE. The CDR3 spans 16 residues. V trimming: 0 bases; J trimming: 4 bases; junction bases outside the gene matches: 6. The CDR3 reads CASSVAGQGAGNTIYF. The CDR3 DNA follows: TGTGCCAGCAGCGTAGCTGGGCAGGGGGCGGGAAACACCATATATTTT.

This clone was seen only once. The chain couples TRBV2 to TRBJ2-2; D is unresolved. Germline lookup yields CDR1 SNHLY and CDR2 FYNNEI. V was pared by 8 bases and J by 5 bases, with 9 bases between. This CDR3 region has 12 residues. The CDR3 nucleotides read TGTGCCAGCGAGCCTTGGACCGGGGAGCTGTTTTTT. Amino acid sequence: CASEPWTGELFF.